This TCR beta chain was sequenced in a study of shared clonotypes between healthy human individuals. The overall study: Plates per donor: three CD4 naive, three CD4 memory, two CD8 naive, one CD8 memory. Broader study findings: Generally, naive subsets came out with larger estimated richness than memory subsets.

Germline values: CDR1 SGHRS, CDR2 YFSETQ. V was cut by 6 bases and J by 3 bases, with 18 bases left in between. This CDR3 contains 15 residues. Some clones are missing from TCRdb's copy, which holds only in-frame ones; the method was immunoSEQ multiplex PCR. Among 550,000 to 750,000 clones, around 95% were seen once, and the ten largest hold about 0.11%. As defined, naive CD8 cells were CD45RO-negative and positively selected for CCR7, with terminally differentiated effector memory CD45RA+ cells excluded. On this clone: Antigen specificity is unknown.

The genes are TRBV5-1 and TRBJ2-5; either TRBD1 or TRBD2 may supply D (5 bases each). Sequenced input: naive CD8+ T cells sorted from blood. This receptor was taken from a woman in her 30s in good health. DNA of the CDR3: TGCGCCAGCAAAGCGAGGGGAACAGGAGAAGAGACCCAGTACTTC. This encodes CASKARGTGEETQYF.